The 6 T cell receptor beta chains below were found in one sample sequenced in a study of spatial heterogeneity in lung cancer (dated by TCRdb to between 2018 and 2020). Library preparation was by 5' RACE. The data were produced on a NextSeq 500. TCRdb handled the public reads itself, with Q25 trimming in fastp and clone calling in MiXCR, and kept productive beta chains. Every entry covers one CDR3 protein and lists the most common genes and DNA from its rows. The sample profile shows some 1,600 distinct CDR3 sequences; 20% to 25% of them were found once. About a fifth of the sample is held by the ten biggest clonotypes. Their cognate antigens are unknown. The sample's time point label, in plain terms: sample taken at primary tumor resection. General findings and caveats noted by the study authors: The number of expanded intratumoral alpha and beta TCRs correlated with the tumor nonsynonymous mutation count.

Here the sequenced sample was lung tumor tissue, taken at surgery. These receptors all stem from a male donor with early-stage non-small cell lung cancer.

This clonotype is labeled as medium-sized. As an off-target read in a library built for alpha chains, this beta chain has a frequency of little significance. V usage is TRBV21-1 and J usage is TRBJ2-3; the DNA was not compared with TRBD2, the D call given in the table. TRBV21-1 is deemed a pseudogene. This CDR3 has 15 amino acids. As DNA, the CDR3 is TGTGCCAGCCTCCTGCTGCTCCTTAGGTCAGATACGCAGTATTTT. This encodes CASLLLLLRSDTQYF.

As for this clonotype: The library was built for alpha chains, so this beta chain is an off-target read and its size means little. The chain is built from TRBV2 and TRBJ1-5; weak D call: TRBD1 (5 bases). CDR3 size: 14 residues. V was pared by 3 bases and J by 6 bases, with 12 bases between. CDR1 is SNHLY and CDR2 is FYNNEI in the germline V gene. The CDR3: CASSDRLGGQPQHF. The DNA of the CDR3 is TGTGCCAGCAGTGATCGATTGGGGGGTCAGCCCCAGCATTTT.

Details on this clonotype: Found in a library prepared for alpha chains, this beta chain is an off-target read, and its abundance has little meaning. The CDR3 DNA follows: TGCAGCGTTGGAAGCCAGAATCAGCCCCAGCATTTT. Its translation: CSVGSQNQPQHF. The V and J genes are TRBV29-1 and TRBJ1-5; no definite D call. This CDR3 contains 12 residues. V lost 4 bases and J 4 bases, leaving 8 bases between the germline ends. Germline loops: CDR1 SQVTM, CDR2 ANQGSEA.

Turning to this clonotype: Because the library targeted alpha chains, this beta chain is an off-target read whose size means little. The chain links TRBV2 to TRBJ2-7; D unresolved. V lost 6 bases to trimming and J lost 2 bases, with 8 bases between them. Per germline, CDR1 SNHLY and CDR2 FYNNEI. This CDR3 contains 12 residues. The CDR3 protein is CASSSTTYEQYF. CDR3 DNA: TGTGCCAGCAGCTCGACAACCTACGAGCAGTACTTC.

This clonotype is large within its sample. This beta chain is a stray sequence in a library constructed for alpha chains; its clone size is not meaningful. For the CDR3, the DNA is TGTGCCAGCAGGGGGCAAGAGACCCAGTACTTC. It translates to CASRGQETQYF. This chain connects TRBV12-3 or TRBV12-4 to TRBJ2-5; D remains ambiguous. The V end lost 6 bases, the J end lost 2 bases, and 4 bases lay between the germline ends. The CDR3 covers 11 residues.

This clonotype rates as medium-sized (0.01 to 0.1%). This beta chain is off target for a library built for alpha chains, so its abundance means little. The V gene is TRBV19, the J gene TRBJ1-5; D is perhaps TRBD1 (6 bases). V gave up 3 bases and J gave up 4 bases, with 13 bases separating them. The length of the CDR3 is 15 residues. Germline CDR1 and CDR2: LNHDA and SQIVND (reference sequence). Here the CDR3 reads CASSIGGAENQPQHF. CDR3 nucleotide sequence: TGTGCCAGTAGTATTGGGGGGGCCGAAAATCAGCCCCAGCATTTT.